Each of the 26 T cell receptor beta chains below was sequenced from the same sample in a study of blood T cell repertoires in COVID-19. Method: immunoSEQ multiplex PCR; TCRdb's copy keeps in-frame clones and lacks some. The table lists around 300,000 clones, over 80% of them singletons. Specimen: peripheral blood. Receptors originate from a woman in her forties or fifties with COVID-19, enrolled during active disease.

V and J are TRBV18 and TRBJ2-7, with 9 positions matching TRBD2. The V gene's germline CDR1 is KGHSH and CDR2 LQKENI. CDR3 length equals 16 residues. V trimming: 2 bases; J trimming: 6 bases; junction bases outside the gene matches: 11. CDR3 nucleotides: TGTGCCAGCTCACCAGGGGCGGGAGGGCCCTCATTCGAGCAGTACTTC. Protein: CASSPGAGGPSFEQYF.

The chain is built from TRBV24-1 and TRBJ2-5; 8 bases line up with TRBD1. CDR3 length equals 12 residues. Germline values: CDR1 KGHDR, CDR2 SFDVKD. With V trimmed by 9 bases and J by 5 bases, 4 bases remained unmatched. The CDR3 region is CATSGQAETQYF. CDR3 DNA: TGTGCCACCTCGGGACAGGCCGAGACCCAGTACTTC.

The CDR3 DNA follows: TGTGCCAGCAGCTTAGCGGGAGGCTACAATGAGCAGTTCTTC. This sequence encodes CASSLAGGYNEQFF. The chain carries TRBV7-2 and TRBJ2-1; tentative D call: TRBD2 (6 bases). Between the trimmed V and J ends, which lost 0 bases and 3 bases, there was a span of 6 bases. The CDR3 is 14 residues long. From germline, CDR1 is SGHTA and CDR2 FQGNSA.

CDR3 sequence (DNA): TGTGCCAGCAGCTTCCGGAAGACAGGGAAGGGCACAGATACGCAGTATTTT. Protein product: CASSFRKTGKGTDTQYF. This chain joins TRBV5-6 and TRBJ2-3, with 7 bases lining up with TRBD1. The V gene's germline CDR1 is SGHDT and CDR2 YYEEEE. V was clipped by 2 bases and J by 1 base; unmatched bases: 10. There are 17 residues in the CDR3. The full variable domain, in which reference TRBV5-6 and TRBJ2-3 provide the parts outside the CDR3, is DAGVTQSPTHLIKTRGQQVTLRCSPKSGHDTVSWYQQALGQGPQFIFQYYEEEERQRGNFPDRFSGHQFPNYSSELNVNALLLGDSALYLCASSFRKTGKGTDTQYFGPGTRLTVL.

This clone was seen only a few times. This chain links TRBV7-9 with TRBJ2-2; D unresolved. Per the germline V gene, CDR1 is SEHNR and CDR2 is FQNEAQ (reference sequence). The V end was cut by 0 bases, the J end by 1 base, with 6 bases between. The CDR3 sequence is 15 residues long. The CDR3: CASSLAFQNTGELFF. As DNA, the CDR3 is TGTGCCAGCAGCTTAGCGTTTCAGAACACCGGGGAGCTGTTTTTT.

The rearrangement joins TRBV5-5 to TRBJ2-7, with TRBD2 as a possible D gene (6 bases). Germline V gene data show CDR1 as SGHKS and CDR2 as YYEKEE (reference sequence). The CDR3 runs to 15 residues. Trimming removed 0 bases at V and 3 bases at J, with 13 bases between. This chain's CDR3 is CASSLGQTSYYEQYF. Written as DNA, the CDR3 is TGTGCCAGCAGCTTGGGACAGACTAGTTACTACGAGCAGTACTTC.

The rearrangement joins TRBV6-1 to TRBJ2-7; no clear D. CDR3 length: 17 amino acids. Trimming removed 0 bases from V and 0 bases from J, with 15 bases in between. Germline V gene data show CDR1 as MNHNS and CDR2 as SASEGT. The CDR3 nucleotides read TGTGCCAGCAGTGAAGCTCTAGTTCGTCCCCCCTCCTACGAGCAGTACTTC. Protein: CASSEALVRPPSYEQYF.

This clone was recorded only once. The rearrangement joins TRBV11-2 to TRBJ2-5; 8 bases are a match to TRBD2. The V segment lost 5 bases and the J segment 9 bases; nucleotides outside the gene matches: 11. The CDR3 runs 14 residues. Germline CDR1 is SGHAT and CDR2 is FQNNGV. The CDR3 DNA is TGTGCCAGCAGCCCCCCTGGGACTAGGACGGCCCAGTACTTC. Encoded protein: CASSPPGTRTAQYF.

The chain uses TRBV4-3 and TRBJ1-2; D not certain. V was cut by 1 base and J by 0 bases, with 15 bases left in between. This CDR3 has 17 amino acids. Germline V CDR1 and CDR2: LGHNA, YSLEER. The CDR3 spells CASSQVVSVRANYGYTF. The CDR3 DNA follows: TGCGCCAGCAGCCAAGTGGTCTCTGTACGAGCTAACTATGGCTACACCTTC.

Only one count was recorded for this clone. This chain uses TRBV24-1 with TRBJ2-1; 9 nucleotides agree with TRBD2. V dropped 5 bases and J dropped 4; count of bases not matched to a gene: 8. The CDR3 extends over 16 amino acids. Germline V lookup: CDR1 KGHDR, CDR2 SFDVKD. CDR3 DNA: TGTGCCACCAGTGGCGCCCTAGCGGGAAAATACAATGAGCAGTTCTTC. Protein product: CATSGALAGKYNEQFF.

The CDR3: CSAATGEAFF. The CDR3 DNA sequence: TGCAGCGCAGCGACAGGGGAAGCTTTCTTT. The V and J genes are TRBV29-1 and TRBJ1-1, with 7 bases matching TRBD1. CDR1 and CDR2 from the germline V gene are SQVTM and ANQGSEA. Trimming at V came to 7 bases and at J to 8 bases, leaving 4 bases not matched to a gene. The CDR3 consists of 10 residues.

The gene calls are TRBV11-3 and TRBJ2-1; 10 bases are a match to TRBD1. The V segment lost 2 bases and the J segment 8 bases; nucleotides outside the gene matches: 6. CDR1 and CDR2 from the germline V gene are SGHNT and YENEEA. This CDR3 has 15 amino acids. The CDR3 here is CASSLFGTGVDEQFF. The CDR3 DNA is TGTGCCAGCAGCTTATTTGGGACAGGGGTAGATGAGCAGTTCTTC.

V usage is TRBV9 and J usage is TRBJ1-6, with 7 bases aligning to TRBD1. The germline V gene encodes CDR1 SGDLS and CDR2 YYNGEE. The CDR3 sequence is 16 residues long. Trimming at V came to 4 bases and at J to 10 bases, leaving 14 bases not matched to a gene. As DNA, the CDR3 is TGTGCCAGCAGCTCCCAGTCAAGGACAGGTGGATCACCCCTCCACTTT. This translates into CASSSQSRTGGSPLHF. Looking up the rest from reference TRBV9 and TRBJ1-6 gives the full variable domain: DSGVTQTPKHLITATGQRVTLRCSPRSGDLSVYWYQQSLDQGLQFLIQYYNGEERAKGNILERFSAQQFPDLHSELNLSSLELGDSALYFCASSSQSRTGGSPLHFGNGTRLTVT.

The chain recombines TRBV6-5 with TRBJ1-2, with TRBD1 as a possible D gene (6 bases). The CDR3 is made up of 13 amino acids. Trimming left V 5 bases short and J 4 bases short, with 11 bases between. Germline V gives CDR1 MNHEY, CDR2 SVGAGI. CDR3 sequence: CASSTRGGYGYTF. In DNA, the CDR3 is TGTGCCAGCAGTACCAGGGGCGGCTATGGCTACACCTTC.

This sequence joins TRBV5-1 and TRBJ2-1; D perhaps matches TRBD2 (6 bases). V was pared by 0 bases and J by 4 bases, with 14 bases between. Germline assignment: CDR1 SGHRS and CDR2 YFSETQ. The CDR3 covers 16 residues. The CDR3 DNA follows: TGCGCCAGCAGCTTGGAGGTGACTAGGACTTACAATGAGCAGTTCTTC. Its protein is CASSLEVTRTYNEQFF.

The V call is TRBV29-1, the J call TRBJ2-3, with TRBD2 identical over 15 bases. Germline assignment: CDR1 SQVTM and CDR2 ANQGSEA. This CDR3 spans 16 amino acids. Trimming cost V 4 bases and J 4 bases; bases outside gene matches: 6. The CDR3 here is CSVGGLAGGRPDTQYF. The DNA of the CDR3 is TGCAGCGTTGGCGGACTAGCGGGAGGGCGTCCAGATACGCAGTATTTT.

This clone was counted once. The chain carries TRBV9 and TRBJ2-3; TRBD2 might be the D (5 bases). Trimming shortened V by 0 bases and J by 6 bases, and 14 bases separated the two germline ends. Germline CDR1 SGDLS, CDR2 YYNGEE. This CDR3 has 15 amino acids. The CDR3 sequence: CASSVVSPPGDTQYF. The CDR3 DNA is TGTGCCAGCAGCGTAGTTAGTCCCCCGGGGGATACGCAGTATTTT.

The DNA of the CDR3 is TGTGCCAGCAGCTTAGCAGGGGGCGCTAGGGGGAAAACCGGGGAGCTGTTTTTT. The encoded protein is CASSLAGGARGKTGELFF. The V call is TRBV7-8, the J call TRBJ2-2; 7 bases are a match to TRBD1. Germline CDR1 reads SGHVS; CDR2 reads FQNEAQ. CDR3 length: 18 residues. The V segment lost 0 bases and the J segment 5 bases; nucleotides outside the gene matches: 12. Complete variable domain (other parts from reference TRBV7-8 and TRBJ2-2): GAGVSQSPRYKVAKRGQDVALRCDPISGHVSLFWYQQALGQGPEFLTYFQNEAQLDKSGLPSDRFFAERPEGSVSTLKIQRTQQEDSAVYLCASSLAGGARGKTGELFFGEGSRLTVL.

Only a few counts were recorded for this clone. The chain uses TRBV10-1 and TRBJ2-1; TRBD2 matches 10 bases. The ends lost 6 bases at V and 7 bases at J; junction bases unmatched: 9. The CDR3 runs to 15 residues. Germline lookup yields CDR1 WNHNN and CDR2 SYGVQD (reference sequence). CDR3 sequence (DNA): TGCGCCAGCAGGCCACAGGGAGCGGGGGGGAATGAGCAGTTCTTC. Translating it yields CASRPQGAGGNEQFF.

Written as DNA, the CDR3 is TGTGCCAGCAGCTCCCACAGGAGAACAGGGGACATGAACACTGAAGCTTTCTTT. Translating gives CASSSHRRTGDMNTEAFF. The chain is built from TRBV21-1 and TRBJ1-1; the tabulated D call, TRBD1, remains unverified against the DNA. TRBV21-1 is classified as a pseudogene. The CDR3 runs to 18 residues.

This clone occurred a few times. The chain recombines TRBV12-3 or TRBV12-4 with TRBJ1-5; the D is unclear. Trimming took off 10 bases at V and 7 bases at J, with 17 bases between the two ends. CDR3 length: 13 amino acids. CDR3 residues: CAISRGTRQPQHF. The CDR3 DNA is TGTGCCATTTCCCGGGGTACCCGGCAGCCCCAGCATTTT.

The rearrangement joins TRBV7-8 to TRBJ2-1; weak D call: TRBD2 (6 bases). This CDR3 comprises 18 residues. CDR1 and CDR2 from the germline V gene are SGHVS and FQNEAQ. V gave up 0 bases and J gave up 3 bases, with 18 bases separating them. In DNA form, the CDR3 reads TGTGCCAGCAGCTTAGCACAAATACGACTAGTTAGCTACAATGAGCAGTTCTTC. This translates into CASSLAQIRLVSYNEQFF.

This clone was observed once. The genes are TRBV19 and TRBJ2-7; 8 bases fit TRBD2. Germline lookup yields CDR1 LNHDA and CDR2 SQIVND (reference sequence). J gave up 1 base and V 3 bases, and 11 bases lay outside the gene matches. The CDR3 length is 17 residues. CDR3 sequence reads: CASSIRAGGSLSYEQYF. The CDR3, as DNA: TGTGCCAGTAGTATCCGCGCGGGAGGCTCCCTTTCCTACGAGCAGTACTTC.

This chain uses TRBV18 with TRBJ1-1; D remains ambiguous. In germline, CDR1 is KGHSH, CDR2 LQKENI. CDR3 length equals 16 residues. With 1 base removed from V and 1 base from J, the gap between germline ends came to 13 bases. This CDR3 is CASSPLRVAENTEAFF. The CDR3, as DNA: TGTGCCAGCTCACCACTAAGAGTAGCGGAGAACACTGAAGCTTTCTTT.

The chain uses TRBV29-1 and TRBJ2-3; D possibly corresponds to TRBD2 (6 bases). From germline, CDR1 is SQVTM and CDR2 ANQGSEA. With 6 bases removed from V and 0 bases from J, the gap between germline ends came to 13 bases. The CDR3 spans 14 residues. The CDR3 here is CSVISGSSTDTQYF. Here the CDR3 DNA reads TGCAGCGTGATTAGCGGTTCTAGCACAGATACGCAGTATTTT.

The gene calls are TRBV6-6 and TRBJ2-1; 13 bases align to TRBD2. Germline CDR1 MNHNY, CDR2 SVGAGI (reference sequence). J was trimmed by 8 bases and V by 6 bases; bases with no gene match: 16. The CDR3 has 18 residues. CDR3: CASSRRRPGLAGRDEQFF. CDR3 nucleotide sequence: TGTGCCAGCAGCCGAAGACGACCGGGACTAGCGGGAAGGGATGAGCAGTTCTTC.